This note documents a single TCR beta chain sequence. Its target is not known. This specimen comes from a study of OX40 agonist ivuxolimab in advanced cancers. Study-level background: It was ivuxolimab, an agonistic anti-OX40 (CD134) antibody, that patients were treated with. With a range of roughly 20 to 80, age averaged roughly 60 years, and more than 75% were male. Whole-study results and caveats: Some patients who did not respond also had low normalized T-cell clonal expansion.

The CDR3 runs 12 residues. Germline V gene lookup returns CDR1 MNHEY and CDR2 SVGAGI. With 8 bases clipped from V and 2 bases from J, the junction kept 0 bases outside the gene matches. The table came from immunoSEQ multiplex PCR; TCRdb's copy has only in-frame clones and leaves some out. The data show tens of thousands of clones, with about 90% seen just once and almost 8.5% held by the top ten. The sample consisted of CD4+ or CD8+ T cells sorted from blood, taken in a trial of the OX40 agonist ivuxolimab. The V and J genes are TRBV6-5 and TRBJ2-5; 9 positions agree with TRBD1. The TCR was taken from an adult with an advanced solid tumor such as melanoma, head and neck, liver or kidney cancer. CDR3 DNA sequence: TGTGCCAGCGGGACAGGGCAAGAGACCCAGTACTTC. As protein: CASGTGQETQYF.